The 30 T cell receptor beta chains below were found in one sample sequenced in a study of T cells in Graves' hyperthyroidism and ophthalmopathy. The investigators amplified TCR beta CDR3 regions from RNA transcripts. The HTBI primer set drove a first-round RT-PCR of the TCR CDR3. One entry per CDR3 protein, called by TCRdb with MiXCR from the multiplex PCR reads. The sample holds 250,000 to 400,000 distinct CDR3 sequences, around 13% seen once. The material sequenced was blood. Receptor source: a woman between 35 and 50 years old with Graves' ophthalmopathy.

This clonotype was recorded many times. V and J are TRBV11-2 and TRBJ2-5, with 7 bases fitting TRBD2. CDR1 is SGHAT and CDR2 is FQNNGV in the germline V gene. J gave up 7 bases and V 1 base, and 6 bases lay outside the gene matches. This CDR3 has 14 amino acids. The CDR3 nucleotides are TGTGCCAGCAGCTTAGGAGGACTAGATGGGACCCAGTACTTC. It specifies CASSLGGLDGTQYF.

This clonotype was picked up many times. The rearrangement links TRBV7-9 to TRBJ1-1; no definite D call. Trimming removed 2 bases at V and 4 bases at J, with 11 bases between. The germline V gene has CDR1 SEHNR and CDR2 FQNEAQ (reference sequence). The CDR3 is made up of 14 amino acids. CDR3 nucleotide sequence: TGTGCCAGCAGCTTAAGTTCGGACCTCACTGAAGCTTTCTTT. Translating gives CASSLSSDLTEAFF.

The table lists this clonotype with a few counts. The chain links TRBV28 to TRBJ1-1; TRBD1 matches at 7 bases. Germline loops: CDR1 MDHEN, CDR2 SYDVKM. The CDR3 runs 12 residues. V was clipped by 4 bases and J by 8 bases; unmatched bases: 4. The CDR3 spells CASSSRQGEAFF. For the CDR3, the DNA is TGTGCCAGCAGTTCTAGACAGGGCGAAGCTTTCTTT.

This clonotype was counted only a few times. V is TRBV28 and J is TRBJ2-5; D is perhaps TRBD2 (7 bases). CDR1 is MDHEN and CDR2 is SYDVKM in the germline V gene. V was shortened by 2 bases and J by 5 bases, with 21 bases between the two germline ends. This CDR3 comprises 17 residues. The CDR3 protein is CASSLITGRGAGETQYF. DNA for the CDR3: TGTGCCAGCAGTTTAATAACGGGACGGGGGGCCGGGGAGACCCAGTACTTC.

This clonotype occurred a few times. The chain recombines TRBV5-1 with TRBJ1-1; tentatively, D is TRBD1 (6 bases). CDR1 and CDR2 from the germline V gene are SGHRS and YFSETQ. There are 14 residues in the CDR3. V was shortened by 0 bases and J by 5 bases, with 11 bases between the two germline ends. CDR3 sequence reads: CASSLEPTGTEAFF. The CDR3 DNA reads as TGCGCCAGCAGCTTGGAACCTACAGGGACTGAAGCTTTCTTT.

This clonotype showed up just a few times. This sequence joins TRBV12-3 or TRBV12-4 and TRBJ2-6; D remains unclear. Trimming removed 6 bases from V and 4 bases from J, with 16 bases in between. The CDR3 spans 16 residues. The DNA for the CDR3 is TGTGCCAGCAGCCAAACACCCCCTGTCGGGGCCAACGTCCTGACTTTC. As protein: CASSQTPPVGANVLTF.

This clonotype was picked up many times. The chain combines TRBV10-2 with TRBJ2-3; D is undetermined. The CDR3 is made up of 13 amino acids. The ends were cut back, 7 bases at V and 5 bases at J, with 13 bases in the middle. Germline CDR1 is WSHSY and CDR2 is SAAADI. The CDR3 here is CASKSRNEDTQYF. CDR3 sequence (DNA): TGCGCCAGCAAGTCTAGGAACGAAGATACGCAGTATTTT.

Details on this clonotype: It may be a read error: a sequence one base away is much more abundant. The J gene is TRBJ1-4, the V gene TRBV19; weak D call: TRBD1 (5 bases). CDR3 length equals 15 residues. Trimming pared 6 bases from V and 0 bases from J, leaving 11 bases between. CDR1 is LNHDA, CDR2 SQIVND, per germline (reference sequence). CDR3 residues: CASRRGDSTNEKLFF. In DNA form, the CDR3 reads TGTGCCAGTAGAAGAGGGGACTCAACTAATGAAAAACTGTTTTTT.

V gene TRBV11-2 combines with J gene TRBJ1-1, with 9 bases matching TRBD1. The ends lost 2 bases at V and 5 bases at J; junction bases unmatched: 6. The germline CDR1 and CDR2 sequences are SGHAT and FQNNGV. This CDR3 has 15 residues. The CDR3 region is CASSLLTGGGTEAFF. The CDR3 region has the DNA TGTGCCAGCAGCTTACTGACAGGGGGAGGGACTGAAGCTTTCTTT.

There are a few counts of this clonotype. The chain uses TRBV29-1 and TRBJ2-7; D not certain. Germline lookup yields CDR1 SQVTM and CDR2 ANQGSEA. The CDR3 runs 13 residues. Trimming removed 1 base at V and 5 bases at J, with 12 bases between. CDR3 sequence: CSVEGPPVDEQYF. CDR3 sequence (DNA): TGCAGCGTTGAAGGCCCCCCGGTAGACGAGCAGTACTTC.

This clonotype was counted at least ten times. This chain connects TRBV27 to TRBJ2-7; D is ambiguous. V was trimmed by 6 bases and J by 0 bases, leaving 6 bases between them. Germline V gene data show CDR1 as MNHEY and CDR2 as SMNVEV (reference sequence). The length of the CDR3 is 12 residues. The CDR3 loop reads CASSPGSYEQYF. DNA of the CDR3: TGTGCCAGCAGCCCCGGCTCCTACGAGCAGTACTTC.

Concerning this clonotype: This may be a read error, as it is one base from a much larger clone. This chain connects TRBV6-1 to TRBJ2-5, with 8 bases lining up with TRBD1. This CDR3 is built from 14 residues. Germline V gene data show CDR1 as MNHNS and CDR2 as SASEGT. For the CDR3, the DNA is TGTGTCAGCAGTGAAAACAGGGGGCAAGAGACCCAGTACTTC. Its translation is CVSSENRGQETQYF.

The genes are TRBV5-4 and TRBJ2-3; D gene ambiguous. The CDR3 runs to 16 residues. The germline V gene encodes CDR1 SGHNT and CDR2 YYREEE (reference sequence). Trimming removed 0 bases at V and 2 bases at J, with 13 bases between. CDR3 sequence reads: CASSLEGPRFTDTQYF. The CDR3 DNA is TGTGCCAGCAGCTTGGAAGGACCCAGATTCACAGATACGCAGTATTTT.

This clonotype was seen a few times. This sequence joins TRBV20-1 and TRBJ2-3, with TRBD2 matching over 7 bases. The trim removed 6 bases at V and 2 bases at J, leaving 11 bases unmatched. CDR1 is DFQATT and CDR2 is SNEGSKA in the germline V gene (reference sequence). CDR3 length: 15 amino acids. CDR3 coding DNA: TGCAGTGCCACCTCTCTAGCGGAGTCCACAGATACGCAGTATTTT. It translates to CSATSLAESTDTQYF.

The CDR3 protein is CASSHRRDNEQFF. CDR3 DNA sequence: TGTGCCAGCAGCCATCGCCGAGACAATGAGCAGTTCTTC. The chain uses TRBV3-1 and TRBJ2-1, with D uncertain. The CDR3 runs 13 residues. The V end lost 3 bases, the J end lost 5 bases, and 8 bases lay between the germline ends. The germline V gene has CDR1 LGHDT and CDR2 YNNKEL (reference sequence).

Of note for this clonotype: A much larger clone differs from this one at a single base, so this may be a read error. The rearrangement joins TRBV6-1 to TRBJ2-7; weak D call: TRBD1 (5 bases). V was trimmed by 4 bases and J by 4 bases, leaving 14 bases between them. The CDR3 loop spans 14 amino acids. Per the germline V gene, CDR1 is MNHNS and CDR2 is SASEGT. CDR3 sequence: CASSGALRGYEQYF. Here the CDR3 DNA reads TGTGCCAGCAGTGGAGCGCTTAGGGGATACGAGCAGTACTTC.

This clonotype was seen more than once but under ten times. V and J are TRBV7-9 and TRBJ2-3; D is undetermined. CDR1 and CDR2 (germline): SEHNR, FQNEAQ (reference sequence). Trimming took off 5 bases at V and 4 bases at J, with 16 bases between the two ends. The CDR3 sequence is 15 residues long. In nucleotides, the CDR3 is TGTGCCAGCAGCCGCCAATCCCAAGGCCCAGATACGCAGTATTTT. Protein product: CASSRQSQGPDTQYF.

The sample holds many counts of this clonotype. The CDR3 coding sequence is TGTGCCAGCAGTTACTTTGGGGCCAGGCCCTACGAGCAGTACTTC. Translated, it gives CASSYFGARPYEQYF. The genes are TRBV6-6 and TRBJ2-7, with TRBD1 as a possible D gene (5 bases). V lost 1 base to trimming and J lost 2 bases, with 12 bases between them. The CDR3 runs 15 residues. Germline CDR1 MNHNY, CDR2 SVGAGI (reference sequence).

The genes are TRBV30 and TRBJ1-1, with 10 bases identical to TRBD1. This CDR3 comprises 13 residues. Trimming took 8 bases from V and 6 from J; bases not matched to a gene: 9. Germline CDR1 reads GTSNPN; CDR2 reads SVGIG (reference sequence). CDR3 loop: CARTGGVMAEAFF. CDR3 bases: TGTGCCCGGACAGGGGGAGTGATGGCTGAAGCTTTCTTT.

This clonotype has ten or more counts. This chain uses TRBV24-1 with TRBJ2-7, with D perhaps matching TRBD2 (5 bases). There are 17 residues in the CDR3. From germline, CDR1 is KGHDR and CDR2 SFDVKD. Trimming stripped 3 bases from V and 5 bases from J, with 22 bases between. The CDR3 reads CATSDPRAGGSIDEQYF. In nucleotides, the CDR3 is TGTGCCACCAGTGATCCGCGGGCAGGCGGATCGATAGACGAGCAGTACTTC.

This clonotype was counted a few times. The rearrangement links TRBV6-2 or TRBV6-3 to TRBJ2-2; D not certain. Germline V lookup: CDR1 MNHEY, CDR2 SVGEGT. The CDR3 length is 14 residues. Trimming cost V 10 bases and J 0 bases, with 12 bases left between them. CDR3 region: CATKPSSNTGELFF. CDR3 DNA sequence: TGTGCCACTAAACCCAGTTCGAACACCGGGGAGCTGTTTTTT.

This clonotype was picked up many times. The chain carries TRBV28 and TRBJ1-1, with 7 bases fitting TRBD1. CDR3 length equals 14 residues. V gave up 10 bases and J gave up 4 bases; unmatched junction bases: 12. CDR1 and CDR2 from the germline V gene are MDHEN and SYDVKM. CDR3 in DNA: TGTGCCATCACTAATTACAGGGGTGGCACTGAAGCTTTCTTT. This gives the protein CAITNYRGGTEAFF.

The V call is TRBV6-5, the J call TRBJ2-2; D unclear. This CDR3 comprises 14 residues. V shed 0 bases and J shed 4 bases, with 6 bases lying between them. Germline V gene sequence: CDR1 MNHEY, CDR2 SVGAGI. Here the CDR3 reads CASSYSRSTGELFF. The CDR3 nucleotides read TGTGCCAGCAGTTACTCGAGAAGCACCGGGGAGCTGTTTTTT.

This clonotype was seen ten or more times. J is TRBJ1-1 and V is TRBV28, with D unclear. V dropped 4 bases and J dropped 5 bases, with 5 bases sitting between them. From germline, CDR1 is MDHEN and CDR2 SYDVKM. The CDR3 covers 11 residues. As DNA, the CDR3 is TGTGCCAGCAGTTGGGCAACTGAAGCTTTCTTT. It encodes CASSWATEAFF.

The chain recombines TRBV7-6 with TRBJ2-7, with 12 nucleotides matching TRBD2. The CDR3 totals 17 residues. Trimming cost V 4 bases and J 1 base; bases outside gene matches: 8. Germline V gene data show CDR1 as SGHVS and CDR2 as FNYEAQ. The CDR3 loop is CASSSWTSGNKSYEQYF. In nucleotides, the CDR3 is TGTGCCAGCAGCTCATGGACTAGCGGGAATAAATCCTACGAGCAGTACTTC. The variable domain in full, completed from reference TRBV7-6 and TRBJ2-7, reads GAGVSQSPRYKVTKRGQDVALRCDPISGHVSLYWYRQALGQGPEFLTYFNYEAQQDKSGLPNDRFSAERPEGSISTLTIQRTEQRDSAMYRCASSSWTSGNKSYEQYFGPGTRLTVT.

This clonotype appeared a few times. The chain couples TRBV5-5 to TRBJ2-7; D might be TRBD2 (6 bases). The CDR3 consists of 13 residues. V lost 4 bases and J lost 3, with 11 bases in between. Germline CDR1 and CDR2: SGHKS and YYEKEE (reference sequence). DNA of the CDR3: TGTGCCAGCAGCCCCCGGGGGATCTACGAGCAGTACTTC. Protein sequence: CASSPRGIYEQYF.

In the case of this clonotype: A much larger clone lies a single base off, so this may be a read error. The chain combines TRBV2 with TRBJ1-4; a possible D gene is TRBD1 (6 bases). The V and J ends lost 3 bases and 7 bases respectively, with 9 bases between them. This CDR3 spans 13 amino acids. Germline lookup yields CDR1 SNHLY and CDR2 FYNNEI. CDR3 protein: CASSDGGLEKLFF. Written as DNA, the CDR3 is TGTGCCAGCAGTGATGGGGGGCTTGAAAAACTGTTTTTT.

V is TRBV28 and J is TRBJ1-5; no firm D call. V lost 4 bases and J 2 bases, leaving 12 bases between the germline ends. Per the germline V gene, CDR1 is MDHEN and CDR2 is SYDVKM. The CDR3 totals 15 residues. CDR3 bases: TGTGCCAGCAGTTACCGAAGGGCCCGCAATCAGCCCCAGCATTTT. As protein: CASSYRRARNQPQHF.

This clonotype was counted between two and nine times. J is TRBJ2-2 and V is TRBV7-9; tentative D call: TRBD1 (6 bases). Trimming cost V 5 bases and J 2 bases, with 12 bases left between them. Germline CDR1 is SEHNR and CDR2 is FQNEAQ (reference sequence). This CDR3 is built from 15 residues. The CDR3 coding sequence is TGTGCCAGCAGCGTCGACAGGACAAACACCGGGGAGCTGTTTTTT. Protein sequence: CASSVDRTNTGELFF.

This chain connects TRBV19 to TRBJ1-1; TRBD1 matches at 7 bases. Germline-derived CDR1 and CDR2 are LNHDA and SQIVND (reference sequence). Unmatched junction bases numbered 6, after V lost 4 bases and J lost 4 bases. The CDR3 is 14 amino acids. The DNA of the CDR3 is TGTGCCAGTAGTAGAGGGGGCTTTGGCACTGAAGCTTTCTTT. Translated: CASSRGGFGTEAFF.